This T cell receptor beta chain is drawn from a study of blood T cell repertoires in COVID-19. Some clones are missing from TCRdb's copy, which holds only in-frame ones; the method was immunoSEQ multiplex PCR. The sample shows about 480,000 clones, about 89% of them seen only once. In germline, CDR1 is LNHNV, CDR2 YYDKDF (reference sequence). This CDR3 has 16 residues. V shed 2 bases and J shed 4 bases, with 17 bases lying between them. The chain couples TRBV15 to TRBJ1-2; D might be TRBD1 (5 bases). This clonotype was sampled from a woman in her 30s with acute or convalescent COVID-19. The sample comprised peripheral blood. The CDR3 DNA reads TGTGCCACCAGCAGAAAGTCCACGGGAGGGGTCTATGGCTACACCTTC. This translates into CATSRKSTGGVYGYTF. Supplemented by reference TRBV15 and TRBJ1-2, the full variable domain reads DAMVIQNPRYQVTQFGKPVTLSCSQTLNHNVMYWYQQKSSQAPKLLFHYYDKDFNNEADTPDNFQSRRPNTSFCFLDIRSPGLGDTAMYLCATSRKSTGGVYGYTFGSGTRLTVV.